This passage covers 25 T cell receptor beta chains from one sample sequenced in a study of blood T cell repertoires in COVID-19. Produced via immunoSEQ multiplex PCR; TCRdb's table is partial and in-frame only. Of some 170,000 clones listed, 60% to 80% are singletons. The material sequenced was PBMCs or T cells enriched from blood (not recorded which). The receptors shown here come from a woman in her 50s who had recovered from COVID-19.

The CDR3 is CAWRAGGNTDTQYF. The CDR3 region has the DNA TGTGCCTGGAGGGCGGGAGGGAACACAGATACGCAGTATTTT. The chain combines TRBV30 with TRBJ2-3, with 9 bases aligning to TRBD2. Germline V gene data show CDR1 as GTSNPN and CDR2 as SVGIG (reference sequence). The CDR3 runs 14 residues. With V trimmed by 3 bases and J by 2 bases, 3 bases remained unmatched.

CDR3 loop: CASNEGDHTEAFF. For the CDR3, the DNA is TGTGCCAGCAACGAGGGGGATCACACTGAAGCTTTCTTT. J is TRBJ1-1 and V is TRBV2; possible D gene TRBD1, 6 bases. Trimming left V 7 bases short and J 3 bases short, with 12 bases between. The CDR3 totals 13 residues. Per the germline V gene, CDR1 is SNHLY and CDR2 is FYNNEI.

This clone was observed at least ten times. The chain carries TRBV18 and TRBJ2-7; 10 positions agree with TRBD1. Trimming removed 2 bases from V and 2 bases from J; junction bases left unmatched: 3. The CDR3 consists of 15 residues. Germline CDR1 is KGHSH and CDR2 is LQKENI. This CDR3 reads CASSPMGTGAYEQYF. CDR3 in DNA: TGTGCCAGCTCACCAATGGGGACAGGGGCCTACGAGCAGTACTTC.

This clone has only a few counts. The chain's CDR3 is CASSPRLAGGTDTQYF. Here the CDR3 DNA reads TGTGCCAGCAGCCCCCGACTAGCGGGGGGCACAGATACGCAGTATTTT. V usage is TRBV9 and J usage is TRBJ2-3; 12 nucleotides line up with TRBD2. This CDR3 contains 16 residues. J was trimmed by 1 base and V by 4 bases; bases with no gene match: 4. CDR1 and CDR2 from the germline V gene are SGDLS and YYNGEE. The full variable domain, rest sourced from reference TRBV9 and TRBJ2-3, is DSGVTQTPKHLITATGQRVTLRCSPRSGDLSVYWYQQSLDQGLQFLIQYYNGEERAKGNILERFSAQQFPDLHSELNLSSLELGDSALYFCASSPRLAGGTDTQYFGPGTRLTVL.

Remarks on this clone: The sample holds other DNA sequences that translate to the same CDR3. V and J are TRBV28 and TRBJ1-2; D is undetermined. Trimming cost V 2 bases and J 8 bases, with 9 bases left between them. The CDR3 consists of 12 residues. Germline CDR1 reads MDHEN; CDR2 reads SYDVKM. CDR3 loop: CASSLPGNGYTF. As DNA, the CDR3 is TGTGCCAGCAGTTTACCAGGAAACGGCTACACCTTC.

The V gene is TRBV28, the J gene TRBJ2-3, with 7 positions matching TRBD1. This CDR3 has 14 amino acids. The junction had 5 bases not matched to a gene; V was cut back by 6 bases and J by 2 bases. Germline V gene lookup returns CDR1 MDHEN and CDR2 SYDVKM. CDR3 nucleotides: TGTGCCAGCAGGCCGGGACAGACCACAGATACGCAGTATTTT. Protein product: CASRPGQTTDTQYF. The whole variable domain, remainder taken from reference TRBV28 and TRBJ2-3, is DVKVTQSSRYLVKRTGEKVFLECVQDMDHENMFWYRQDPGLGLRLIYFSYDVKMKEKGDIPEGYSVSREKKERFSLILESASTNQTSMYLCASRPGQTTDTQYFGPGTRLTVL.

DNA for the CDR3: TGTGCCAGTACCATCGGAGCTTACGAGCAGTACTTC. It yields the protein CASTIGAYEQYF. The chain uses TRBV19 and TRBJ2-7; unclear D gene. V lost 7 bases, J lost 4 bases, and 11 bases lay in between. Germline assignment: CDR1 LNHDA and CDR2 SQIVND (reference sequence). CDR3 length: 12 amino acids.

This rearrangement joins TRBV6-2 or TRBV6-3 to TRBJ2-7; D is perhaps TRBD2 (5 bases). The V end was cut by 3 bases, the J end by 7 bases, with 19 bases between. Germline CDR1 MNHEY, CDR2 SVGEGT. The CDR3 extends over 15 amino acids. The CDR3 DNA follows: TGTGCCAGCAGTTATCTTGGACTGAATGTCCGGGAGCAGTACTTC. Translating gives CASSYLGLNVREQYF.

The V call is TRBV9, the J call TRBJ2-7; D is unclear. The CDR3 spans 15 residues. Trimming removed 0 bases from V and 0 bases from J, with 10 bases in between. Germline CDR1 is SGDLS and CDR2 is YYNGEE. The CDR3 DNA reads as TGTGCCAGCAGCGTAGGCCCAGGTTACTCCTACGAGCAGTACTTC. Encoded protein: CASSVGPGYSYEQYF. The full variable domain, in which reference TRBV9 and TRBJ2-7 provide the parts outside the CDR3, is DSGVTQTPKHLITATGQRVTLRCSPRSGDLSVYWYQQSLDQGLQFLIQYYNGEERAKGNILERFSAQQFPDLHSELNLSSLELGDSALYFCASSVGPGYSYEQYFGPGTRLTVT.

V usage is TRBV24-1 and J usage is TRBJ2-3; D ambiguous. There are 14 residues in the CDR3. Looked up from germline, CDR1 is KGHDR and CDR2 is SFDVKD. V was cut by 9 bases and J by 3 bases, with 15 bases left in between. The chain's CDR3 is CATCGPAPTDTQYF. The CDR3 DNA reads as TGTGCCACCTGCGGCCCTGCGCCGACAGATACGCAGTATTTT.

The J gene is TRBJ1-1, the V gene TRBV6-4; no firm D call. V lost 3 bases and J lost 2, with 4 bases in between. The V gene's germline CDR1 is MRHNA and CDR2 SNTAGT. CDR3 length: 12 residues. The CDR3 loop reads CASSESNTEAFF. The CDR3 nucleotides are TGTGCCAGCAGTGAATCAAACACTGAAGCTTTCTTT.

A note on this clone: Other DNA sequences of this sample code for an identical CDR3. The rearrangement links TRBV9 to TRBJ2-5; possible D gene TRBD2, 6 bases. The V gene lost 2 bases and the J gene lost 5 bases, with 13 bases spanning the gap. The CDR3 extends over 14 amino acids. CDR1 is SGDLS and CDR2 is YYNGEE in the germline V gene. CDR3 loop: CASSVGTVRETQYF. Written as DNA, the CDR3 is TGTGCCAGCAGCGTCGGGACTGTTCGGGAGACCCAGTACTTC.

The chain carries TRBV5-1 and TRBJ1-2, with 11 bases lining up with TRBD1. From germline, CDR1 is SGHRS and CDR2 YFSETQ. Trimming cost V 5 bases and J 7 bases; bases outside gene matches: 7. The CDR3 runs to 14 residues. The CDR3 region has the DNA TGCGCCAGCAGTCAGGGACAGGGGGTTGGTGGCTACACCTTC. Encoded protein: CASSQGQGVGGYTF.

A word on this clone: Other DNA sequences of this sample code for an identical CDR3. The rearrangement joins TRBV27 to TRBJ1-6; 8 bases fit TRBD1. The CDR3 extends over 14 amino acids. Germline-derived CDR1 and CDR2 are MNHEY and SMNVEV (reference sequence). The V gene end was trimmed by 5 bases and the J gene end by 10 bases; junction bases not matched to a gene: 7. The CDR3 sequence is CASSLTGAGSPLHF. The CDR3 DNA follows: TGTGCCAGCAGTCTGACAGGGGCTGGATCACCCCTCCACTTT.

The chain couples TRBV29-1 to TRBJ1-4, with D unresolved. V was trimmed by 4 bases and J by 4 bases, leaving 7 bases between them. This CDR3 comprises 12 residues. Germline CDR1 SQVTM, CDR2 ANQGSEA. The CDR3 DNA sequence: TGCAGCGTTGGCCACAGTAATGAAAAACTGTTTTTT. The encoded protein is CSVGHSNEKLFF. The full variable domain, rest sourced from reference TRBV29-1 and TRBJ1-4, is SAVISQKPSRDICQRGTSLTIQCQVDSQVTMMFWYRQQPGQSLTLIATANQGSEATYESGFVIDKFPISRPNLTFSTLTVSNMSPEDSSIYLCSVGHSNEKLFFGSGTQLSVL.

V is TRBV5-6 and J is TRBJ1-5; the match to TRBD1 covers 8 bases. Germline trimming cut 0 bases from V and 5 bases from J; bases unmatched to any gene: 1. The germline CDR1 and CDR2 sequences are SGHDT and YYEEEE. This CDR3 spans 14 amino acids. CDR3 sequence reads: CASSLGQGHQPQHF. In DNA, the CDR3 is TGTGCCAGCAGCTTGGGACAGGGGCATCAGCCCCAGCATTTT.

The chain couples TRBV28 to TRBJ1-5; TRBD1 matches 9 bases. This CDR3 has 15 amino acids. CDR1 and CDR2 from the germline V gene are MDHEN and SYDVKM. Trimming took 6 bases from V and 0 from J; bases not matched to a gene: 3. The DNA of the CDR3 is TGTGCCAGCAGGGGGACAGGGTTTAGCAATCAGCCCCAGCATTTT. Its protein is CASRGTGFSNQPQHF.

The CDR3 loop is CASSPLVPLEEQYF. The CDR3 region has the DNA TGTGCCAGCTCACCACTGGTTCCGCTCGAGGAGCAGTACTTC. This chain joins TRBV18 and TRBJ2-7; D unclear. V lost 1 base to trimming and J lost 7 bases, with 14 bases between them. Germline CDR1 and CDR2: KGHSH and LQKENI. The CDR3 sequence is 14 residues long. Full variable domain (outside the CDR3, taken from reference TRBV18 and TRBJ2-7): NAGVMQNPRHLVRRRGQEARLRCSPMKGHSHVYWYRQLPEEGLKFMVYLQKENIIDESGMPKERFSAEFPKEGPSILRIQQVVRGDSAAYFCASSPLVPLEEQYFGPGTRLTVT.

The chain joins TRBV29-1 to TRBJ1-1; 8 positions agree with TRBD1. CDR1 and CDR2 from the germline V gene are SQVTM and ANQGSEA. There are 12 residues in the CDR3. The ends lost 6 bases at V and 2 bases at J; junction bases unmatched: 2. This CDR3 reads CSVGQGNTEAFF. In DNA form, the CDR3 reads TGCAGCGTCGGACAGGGTAACACTGAAGCTTTCTTT.

V is TRBV30 and J is TRBJ1-2, with unresolved D. The CDR3 totals 12 residues. Per the germline V gene, CDR1 is GTSNPN and CDR2 is SVGIG (reference sequence). V shed 3 bases and J shed 4 bases, with 9 bases lying between them. The CDR3 region has the DNA TGTGCCTGGAGGGAGCCCGGCTATGGCTACACCTTC. This codes for CAWREPGYGYTF.

This clone was observed a single time. The chain uses TRBV3-1 (or the pseudogene TRBV3-2) and TRBJ2-7; the match to TRBD2 covers 8 bases. CDR3 length: 20 residues. Trimming cost V 0 bases and J 3 bases; bases outside gene matches: 19. From germline, CDR1 is LGHDT and CDR2 YNNKEL (reference sequence). The CDR3 here is CASSQDLAASGYYPNYEQYF. Here the CDR3 DNA reads TGTGCCAGCAGCCAAGATTTGGCGGCTAGCGGGTATTACCCAAACTACGAGCAGTACTTC.

The chain uses TRBV7-3 and TRBJ2-3; D not certain. Germline V lookup: CDR1 SGHTA, CDR2 FQGTGA. Between the trimmed V and J ends, which lost 3 bases and 1 base, there was a span of 14 bases. The CDR3 is 16 residues long. The chain's CDR3 is CASSFQSGLRTDTQYF. CDR3 sequence (DNA): TGTGCCAGCAGCTTTCAATCGGGTCTCCGCACAGATACGCAGTATTTT. Supplemented by reference TRBV7-3 and TRBJ2-3, the full variable domain reads GAGVSQTPSNKVTEKGKYVELRCDPISGHTALYWYRQSLGQGPEFLIYFQGTGAADDSGLPNDRFFAVRPEGSVSTLKIQRTERGDSAVYLCASSFQSGLRTDTQYFGPGTRLTVL.

A few counts support this clone. The V and J genes are TRBV19 and TRBJ1-1; D may be TRBD1 (5 bases). The V end lost 5 bases, the J end lost 6 bases, and 10 bases lay between the germline ends. CDR3 length: 12 residues. CDR1 is LNHDA and CDR2 is SQIVND in the germline V gene (reference sequence). Here the CDR3 reads CASSAQGSEAFF. The CDR3 DNA is TGTGCCAGTAGTGCTCAGGGCTCTGAAGCTTTCTTT.

The chain joins TRBV10-3 to TRBJ1-6; possibly TRBD1 for D (5 bases). V shed 4 bases and J shed 8 bases, with 15 bases lying between them. The CDR3 totals 15 residues. Germline V gene data show CDR1 as ENHRY and CDR2 as SYGVKD. The CDR3 DNA reads as TGTGCCATCAGTGCAGAAGGGGTCACGGATTCACCCCTCCACTTT. This sequence encodes CAISAEGVTDSPLHF.

CDR3 amino acids: CASPGGGWEHF. CDR3 DNA: TGTGCAAGTCCCGGAGGAGGGTGGGAGCATTTT. V usage is TRBV12-2 and J usage is TRBJ1-5. TRBV12-2 is a pseudogene segment. This CDR3 contains 11 residues.